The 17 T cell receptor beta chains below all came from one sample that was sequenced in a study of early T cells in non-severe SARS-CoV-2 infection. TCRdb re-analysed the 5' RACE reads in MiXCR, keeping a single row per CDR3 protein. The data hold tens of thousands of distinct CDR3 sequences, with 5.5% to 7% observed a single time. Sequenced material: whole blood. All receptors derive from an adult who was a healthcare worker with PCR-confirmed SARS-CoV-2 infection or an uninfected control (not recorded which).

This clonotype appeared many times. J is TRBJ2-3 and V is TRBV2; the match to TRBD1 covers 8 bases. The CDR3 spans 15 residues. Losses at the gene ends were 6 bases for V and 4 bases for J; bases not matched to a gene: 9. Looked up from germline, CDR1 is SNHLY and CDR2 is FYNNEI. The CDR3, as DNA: TGTGCCAGCAGATCGACAGGGGATGGCGCAGATACGCAGTATTTT. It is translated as CASRSTGDGADTQYF.

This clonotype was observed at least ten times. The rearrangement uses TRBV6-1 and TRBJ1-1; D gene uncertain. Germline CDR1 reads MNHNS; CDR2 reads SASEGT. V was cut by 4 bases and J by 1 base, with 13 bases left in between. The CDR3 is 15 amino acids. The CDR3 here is CASSAALGSNTEAFF. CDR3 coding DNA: TGTGCCAGCAGTGCGGCATTGGGCTCGAACACTGAAGCTTTCTTT.

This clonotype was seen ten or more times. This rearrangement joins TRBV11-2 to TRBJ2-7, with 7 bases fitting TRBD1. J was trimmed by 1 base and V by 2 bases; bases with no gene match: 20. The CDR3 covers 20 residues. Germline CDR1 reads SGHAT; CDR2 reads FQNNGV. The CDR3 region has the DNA TGTGCCAGCAGCTTATTCCCCTCTTCCACAGGGGACCCACCTTCCTACGAGCAGTACTTC. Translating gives CASSLFPSSTGDPPSYEQYF.

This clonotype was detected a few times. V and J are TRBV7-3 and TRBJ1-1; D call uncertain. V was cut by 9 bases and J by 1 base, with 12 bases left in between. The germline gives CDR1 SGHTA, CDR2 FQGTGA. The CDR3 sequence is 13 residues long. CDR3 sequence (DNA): TGTGCCAGGAGAGTACGACAGAACACTGAAGCTTTCTTT. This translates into CARRVRQNTEAFF.

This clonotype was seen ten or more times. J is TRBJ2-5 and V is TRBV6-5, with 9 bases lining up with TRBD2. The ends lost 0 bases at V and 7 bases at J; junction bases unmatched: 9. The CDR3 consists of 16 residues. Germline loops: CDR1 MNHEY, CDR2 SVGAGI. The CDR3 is CASSYSIAGEIGTQYF. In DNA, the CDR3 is TGTGCCAGCAGTTACTCGATAGCGGGGGAAATTGGGACCCAGTACTTC.

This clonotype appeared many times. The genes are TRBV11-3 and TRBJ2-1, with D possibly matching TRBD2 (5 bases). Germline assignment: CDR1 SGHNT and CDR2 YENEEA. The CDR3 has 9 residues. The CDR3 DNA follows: TGTGTTCTCGGGATTGAGCAGTTCTTC. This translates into CVLGIEQFF. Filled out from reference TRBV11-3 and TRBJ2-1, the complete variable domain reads EAGVVQSPRYKIIEKKQPVAFWCNPISGHNTLYWYLQNLGQGPELLIRYENEEAVDDSQLPKDRFSAERLKGVDSTLKIQPAELGDSAVYLCVLGIEQFFGPGTRLTVL.

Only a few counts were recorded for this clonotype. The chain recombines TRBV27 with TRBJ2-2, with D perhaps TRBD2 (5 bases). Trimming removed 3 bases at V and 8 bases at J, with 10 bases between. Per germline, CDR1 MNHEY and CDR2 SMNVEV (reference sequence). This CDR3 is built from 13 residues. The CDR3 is CASSFAGIGELFF. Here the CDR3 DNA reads TGTGCCAGCAGTTTCGCCGGGATAGGGGAGCTGTTTTTT.

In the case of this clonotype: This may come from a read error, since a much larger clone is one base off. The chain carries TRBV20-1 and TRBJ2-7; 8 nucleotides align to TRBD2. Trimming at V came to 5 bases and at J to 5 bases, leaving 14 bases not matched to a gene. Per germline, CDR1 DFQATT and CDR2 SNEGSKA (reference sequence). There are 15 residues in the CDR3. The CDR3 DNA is TGCAGTGCTGCTGCAACGGGGGGGAGGGCCCACGAGCAGTACTTC. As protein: CSAAATGGRAHEQYF.

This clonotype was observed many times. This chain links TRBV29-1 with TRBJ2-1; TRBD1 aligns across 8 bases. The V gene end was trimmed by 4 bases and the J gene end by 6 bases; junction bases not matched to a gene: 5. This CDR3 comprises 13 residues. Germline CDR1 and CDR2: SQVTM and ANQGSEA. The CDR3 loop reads CSVGDRSGNEQFF. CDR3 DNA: TGCAGCGTTGGGGACAGGAGTGGCAATGAGCAGTTCTTC.

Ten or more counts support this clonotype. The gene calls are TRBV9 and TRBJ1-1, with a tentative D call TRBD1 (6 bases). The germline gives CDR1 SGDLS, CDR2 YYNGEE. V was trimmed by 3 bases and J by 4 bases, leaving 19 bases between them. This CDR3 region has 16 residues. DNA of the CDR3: TGTGCCAGCAGCGGAGGGAGGGTTACAGGGCCCACTGAAGCTTTCTTT. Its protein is CASSGGRVTGPTEAFF. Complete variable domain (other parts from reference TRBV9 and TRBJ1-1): DSGVTQTPKHLITATGQRVTLRCSPRSGDLSVYWYQQSLDQGLQFLIQYYNGEERAKGNILERFSAQQFPDLHSELNLSSLELGDSALYFCASSGGRVTGPTEAFFGQGTRLTVV.

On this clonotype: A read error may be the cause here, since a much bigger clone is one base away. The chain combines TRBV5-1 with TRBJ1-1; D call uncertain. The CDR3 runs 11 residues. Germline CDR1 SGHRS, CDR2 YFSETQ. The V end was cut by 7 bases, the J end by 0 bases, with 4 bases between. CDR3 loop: CASRMNTEAFF. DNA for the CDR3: TGCGCCAGCCGGATGAACACTGAAGCTTTCTTT.

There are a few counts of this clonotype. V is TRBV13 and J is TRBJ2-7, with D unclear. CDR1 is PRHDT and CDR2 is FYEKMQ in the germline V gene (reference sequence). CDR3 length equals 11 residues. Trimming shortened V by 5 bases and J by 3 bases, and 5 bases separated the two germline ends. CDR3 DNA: TGTGCCAGCAGCCTTGTCTACGAGCAGTACTTC. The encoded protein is CASSLVYEQYF.

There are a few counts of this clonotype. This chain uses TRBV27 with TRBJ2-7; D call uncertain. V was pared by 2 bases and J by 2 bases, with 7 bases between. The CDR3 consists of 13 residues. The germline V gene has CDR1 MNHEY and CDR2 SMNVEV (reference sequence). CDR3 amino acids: CASSLGSAYEQYF. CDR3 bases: TGTGCCAGCAGTTTAGGGTCCGCCTACGAGCAGTACTTC.

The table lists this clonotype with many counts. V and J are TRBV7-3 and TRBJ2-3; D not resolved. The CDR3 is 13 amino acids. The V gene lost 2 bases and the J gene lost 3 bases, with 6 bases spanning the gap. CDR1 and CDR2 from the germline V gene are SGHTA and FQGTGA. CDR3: CASSLDVTDTQYF. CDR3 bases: TGTGCCAGCAGCTTAGATGTGACAGATACGCAGTATTTT. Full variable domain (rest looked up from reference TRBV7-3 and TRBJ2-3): GAGVSQTPSNKVTEKGKYVELRCDPISGHTALYWYRQSLGQGPEFLIYFQGTGAADDSGLPNDRFFAVRPEGSVSTLKIQRTERGDSAVYLCASSLDVTDTQYFGPGTRLTVL.

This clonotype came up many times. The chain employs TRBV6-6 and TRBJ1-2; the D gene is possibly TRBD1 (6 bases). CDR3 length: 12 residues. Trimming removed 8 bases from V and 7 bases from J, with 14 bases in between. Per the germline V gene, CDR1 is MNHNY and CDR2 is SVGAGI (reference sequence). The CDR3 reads CASEDRRIGYTF. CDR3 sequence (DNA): TGTGCCAGCGAAGACAGGAGGATTGGCTACACCTTC.

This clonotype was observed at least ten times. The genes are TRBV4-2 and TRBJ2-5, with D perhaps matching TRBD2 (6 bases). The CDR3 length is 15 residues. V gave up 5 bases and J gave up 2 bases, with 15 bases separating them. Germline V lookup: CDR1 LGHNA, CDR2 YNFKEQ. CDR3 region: CASSGRRTGQETQYF. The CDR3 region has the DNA TGTGCCAGCAGCGGGAGGAGAACGGGTCAAGAGACCCAGTACTTC.

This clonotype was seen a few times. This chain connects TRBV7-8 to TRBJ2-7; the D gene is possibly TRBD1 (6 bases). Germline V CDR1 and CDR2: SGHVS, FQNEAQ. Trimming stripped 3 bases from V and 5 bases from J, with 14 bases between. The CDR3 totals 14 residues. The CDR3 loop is CASSFQGLMDEQYF. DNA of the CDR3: TGTGCCAGCAGCTTCCAGGGGCTTATGGACGAGCAGTACTTC.